The 20 T cell receptor beta chains below come from one sample, sequenced in a study of T cell clonality in common variable immunodeficiency. Overall study results and limits: In common variable immunodeficiency, TCR beta chains reportedly carried fewer deletions and N-nucleotide insertions.

No antigen has been assigned to these receptors. The table came from immunoSEQ multiplex PCR; TCRdb's copy has only in-frame clones and leaves some out. The sample includes approximately 12,000 clones, none of them occurring once. Sequenced: peripheral blood mononuclear cells. These receptors were obtained from a human donor with common variable immunodeficiency.

This clone was observed a handful of times. The read ends 3 residues before the CDR3 terminus; that terminus is restored from the germline J gene. The chain is built from TRBV6-1 and TRBJ1-2; 7 bases are shared with TRBD1. Germline loops: CDR1 MNHNS, CDR2 SASEGT. Losses at the gene ends were 5 bases for V and 7 bases for J; bases not matched to a gene: 10. The CDR3 spans 14 residues. The CDR3: CASSQGQDSGGYTF. CDR3 bases read: TGTGCCAGCAGTCAAGGACAGGATAGTGGTGGC.

This clone was picked up a small number of times. This CDR3 is CASRTGAGNTIYF. The sequenced part of the CDR3 DNA is TGTGCCAGTAGGACTGGGGCCGGAAACACC. The genes are TRBV19 and TRBJ1-3, with D possibly being TRBD1 (5 bases). The CDR3 end lies 3 residues beyond the end of the read and is filled in from the germline J gene. There are 13 residues in the CDR3. V was cut by 6 bases and J by 4 bases, with 10 bases left in between. Germline V gene sequence: CDR1 LNHDA, CDR2 SQIVND (reference sequence).

Points on this clone: With the read ending 3 residues before the CDR3 end, the germline J gene is used to fill in that end. The chain employs TRBV19 and TRBJ1-2; D gene unclear. Germline CDR1 and CDR2: LNHDA and SQIVND (reference sequence). This CDR3 region has 13 residues. Trimming shortened V by 9 bases and J by 4 bases, and 15 bases separated the two germline ends. Incomplete CDR3 DNA: TGTGCCAGCACCGTTGGCATTGCCTATGGC. It translates to CASTVGIAYG. In full, the CDR3 is CASTVGIAYGYTF. Based on the CDR3 plus reference TRBV19 and TRBJ1-2, the full variable domain is DGGITQSPKYLFRKEGQNVTLSCEQNLNHDAMYWYRQDPGQGLRLIYYSQIVNDFQKGDIAEGYSVSREKKESFPLTVTSAQKNPTAFYLCASTVGIAYGYTFGSGTRLTVV.

This clone showed up just a few times. Sequencing ends 3 residues short of the CDR3 end; the germline J gene provides the rest. This sequence joins TRBV20-1 and TRBJ1-2; TRBD1 is a possible D gene (6 bases). The CDR3 has 12 amino acids. Per germline, CDR1 DFQATT and CDR2 SNEGSKA (reference sequence). The sequenced part of the CDR3 DNA is TGCAGTGCCGTCTACAGGGTCCAAGGC. It is translated as CSAVYRVQG. The whole CDR3 is CSAVYRVQGYTF.

Here the CDR3 reads CASSPSGGYNEQFF. The part of the CDR3 DNA that was read is TGTGCCAGCTCACCAAGCGGGGGCTACAATGAG. The V gene is TRBV18, the J gene TRBJ2-1, with 8 bases matching TRBD2. The CDR3 end lies 3 residues beyond the end of the read and is filled in from the germline J gene. The germline V gene has CDR1 KGHSH and CDR2 LQKENI. The CDR3 consists of 14 residues. J gave up 3 bases and V 2 bases, and 0 bases lay outside the gene matches.

This clone was picked up a small number of times. The sequenced fragment ends 3 residues before the CDR3 boundary, so the rest is inferred from the germline J gene. This sequence joins TRBV18 and TRBJ1-3; 10 bases are a match to TRBD1. Germline trimming cut 3 bases from V and 1 base from J; bases unmatched to any gene: 12. CDR3 length equals 19 residues. Per the germline V gene, CDR1 is KGHSH and CDR2 is LQKENI. CDR3 sequence reads: CASSPLRDRGRTSGNTIYF. The sequenced CDR3 bases are TGTGCCAGCTCACCCCTCCGGGACAGGGGAAGAACTTCTGGAAACACC.

Regarding this clone: Read data end 3 residues before the CDR3 end; the end is taken from the germline J gene. V usage is TRBV30 and J usage is TRBJ1-2, with 10 nucleotides matching TRBD1. The CDR3 length is 15 residues. Germline V CDR1 and CDR2: GTSNPN, SVGIG (reference sequence). The junction had 7 bases not matched to a gene; V was cut back by 0 bases and J by 6 bases. CDR3 region: CAWSVLGTGVHGYTF. The sequenced part of the CDR3 DNA is TGTGCCTGGAGTGTACTCGGGACAGGGGTGCATGGC.

On this clone itself: Coverage ceases 3 residues before the CDR3 finishes, and the germline J gene fills in the end. The V gene is TRBV2, the J gene TRBJ1-4, with 10 bases lining up with TRBD1. The junction had 6 bases not matched to a gene; V was cut back by 7 bases and J by 4 bases. Germline V gene data show CDR1 as SNHLY and CDR2 as FYNNEI. The CDR3 spans 15 residues. The CDR3 spells CASTSDRGFNEKLFF. The sequenced CDR3 bases are TGTGCCAGCACTTCGGACAGGGGGTTTAATGAAAAA.

This clone is labeled as medium-sized. The missing CDR3 end, 3 residues past where the read stops, is filled in from the germline J gene. J is TRBJ1-4 and V is TRBV19; D is perhaps TRBD1 (5 bases). V lost 4 bases to trimming and J lost 4 bases, with 16 bases between them. Germline V lookup: CDR1 LNHDA, CDR2 SQIVND (reference sequence). The CDR3 is 16 amino acids. CDR3 region: CASSTPIRDFNEKLFF. The CDR3 bases that were read are TGTGCCAGTAGTACACCAATCCGGGACTTTAATGAAAAA.

This clone was picked up a small number of times. The sequenced fragment ends 3 residues before the CDR3 boundary, so the rest is inferred from the germline J gene. The V and J genes are TRBV2 and TRBJ2-5; 9 positions agree with TRBD2. The CDR3 loop spans 16 amino acids. Germline CDR1 is SNHLY and CDR2 is FYNNEI. The junction had 13 bases not matched to a gene; V was cut back by 6 bases and J by 5 bases. The CDR3 DNA, read in part, is TGTGCCAGCAGGTTATACGGGACTAGCCGGGGGGAGACC. Amino acids: CASRLYGTSRGET. The whole CDR3 is CASRLYGTSRGETQYF. The entire variable domain, with the rest obtained from reference TRBV2 and TRBJ2-5, is as follows: EPEVTQTPSHQVTQMGQEVILRCVPISNHLYFYWYRQILGQKVEFLVSFYNNEISEKSEIFDDQFSVERPDGSNFTLKIRSTKLEDSAMYFCASRLYGTSRGETQYFGPGTRLLVL.

This clone was counted between two and nine times. The read terminates 3 residues ahead of where the CDR3 ends, so the germline J gene completes it. This chain connects TRBV10-3 to TRBJ2-7, with 7 bases fitting TRBD2. The CDR3 is 18 residues long. Trimming at V came to 7 bases and at J to 2 bases, leaving 20 bases not matched to a gene. The germline CDR1 and CDR2 sequences are ENHRY and SYGVKD. The CDR3 spells CAITDYRGPSGAAYEQYF. CDR3 bases read: TGTGCCATCACAGATTATAGGGGTCCTAGCGGAGCGGCCTACGAG.

About this clone itself: The CDR3 goes on 3 residues after the read ends, and that part is filled in from the germline J gene. V is TRBV7-3 and J is TRBJ2-7; 11 bases are shared with TRBD2. This CDR3 comprises 16 residues. Looked up from germline, CDR1 is SGHTA and CDR2 is FQGTGA. Losses at the gene ends were 4 bases for V and 6 bases for J; bases not matched to a gene: 11. Here the CDR3 reads CASSSLSGGAPFEQYF. The DNA read from the CDR3 is TGTGCCAGCAGCTCCCTTAGCGGGGGGGCCCCGTTCGAG.

CDR3 loop: CASMEGGSETQYF. The CDR3 DNA, read in part, is TGTGCCAGTATGGAGGGGGGGAGCGAGACC. The chain links TRBV19 to TRBJ2-5; perhaps TRBD2 as D (7 bases). Coverage ceases 3 residues before the CDR3 finishes, and the germline J gene fills in the end. The germline gives CDR1 LNHDA, CDR2 SQIVND (reference sequence). Between the trimmed V and J ends, which lost 7 bases and 5 bases, there was a span of 14 bases. This CDR3 comprises 13 residues.

Concerning this clone itself: From the germline J gene comes the end of the CDR3, since the read stops 3 residues before it. V usage is TRBV30 and J usage is TRBJ1-1; 7 bases map to TRBD1. J was trimmed by 4 bases and V by 2 bases; bases with no gene match: 4. Germline V gene sequence: CDR1 GTSNPN, CDR2 SVGIG (reference sequence). This CDR3 is 13 amino acids long. CDR3 sequence reads: CAWSSQGGTEAFF. The part of the CDR3 DNA that was read is TGTGCCTGGAGTTCCCAGGGGGGCACTGAA.

This clone is medium-sized by share. The CDR3 goes on 3 residues after the read ends, and that part is filled in from the germline J gene. This chain links TRBV18 with TRBJ1-2; 7 bases map to TRBD1. V was pared by 5 bases and J by 3 bases, with 9 bases of the junction left unmatched. Germline assignment: CDR1 KGHSH and CDR2 LQKENI. The length of the CDR3 is 15 residues. Incomplete CDR3 DNA: TGTGCCAGCTCATCAACAGGGGAGAGGTACTATGGC. Residues: CASSSTGERYYG. In full, the CDR3 is CASSSTGERYYGYTF.

The table lists this clone with a few counts. The read is 3 residues too short to cover the CDR3 end, so that end is filled in from the germline J gene. V and J are TRBV30 and TRBJ1-5; possibly TRBD1 for D (5 bases). Trimming took 5 bases from V and 9 from J, leaving 14 bases between them. The CDR3 covers 12 residues. Germline loops: CDR1 GTSNPN, CDR2 SVGIG (reference sequence). The sequenced CDR3 bases are TGTGCCTGGGCTCAGGGAATTGGGCCC. It is translated as CAWAQGIGP. The full CDR3 is CAWAQGIGPQHF.

This clone has just a few counts. The read is 3 residues too short to cover the CDR3 end, so that end is filled in from the germline J gene. The rearrangement uses TRBV30 and TRBJ2-5; 11 bases match TRBD2. This CDR3 has 16 residues. From germline, CDR1 is GTSNPN and CDR2 SVGIG (reference sequence). V gave up 0 bases and J gave up 2 bases; unmatched junction bases: 5. CDR3 residues: CAWSVGIAGGQETQYF. CDR3 DNA (partial): TGTGCCTGGAGTGTAGGAATAGCGGGGGGGCAAGAGACC. Using reference TRBV30 and TRBJ2-5 for the parts outside the CDR3, the full variable domain is SQTIHQWPATLVQPVGSPLSLECTVEGTSNPNLYWYRQAAGRGLQLLFYSVGIGQISSEVPQNLSASRPQDRQFILSSKKLLLSDSGFYLCAWSVGIAGGQETQYFGPGTRLLVL.

This clone was seen a handful of times. The read gets to within 3 residues of the CDR3 end, and the germline J gene fills in the rest. The chain uses TRBV5-1 and TRBJ2-1; 7 nucleotides align to TRBD1. This CDR3 has 15 residues. Germline V gene sequence: CDR1 SGHRS, CDR2 YFSETQ. The V gene end was trimmed by 3 bases and the J gene end by 3 bases; junction bases not matched to a gene: 6. CDR3 bases read: TGCGCCAGCAGCTCAGACAGGGAAGTCTACAATGAG. Protein sequence: CASSSDREVYNE. The whole CDR3 sequence reads CASSSDREVYNEQFF.

This clone is medium-sized in the sample. With the read ending 3 residues before the CDR3 end, the germline J gene is used to fill in that end. The chain links TRBV5-1 to TRBJ2-3; 11 bases match TRBD2. The V gene end was trimmed by 3 bases and the J gene end by 7 bases; junction bases not matched to a gene: 4. CDR1 is SGHRS, CDR2 YFSETQ, per germline. CDR3 length: 14 amino acids. Partial CDR3 DNA: TGCGCCAGCAGCTCGGGGACTAGCGGAAATACG. Amino acid sequence: CASSSGTSGNT. The entire CDR3 protein reads CASSSGTSGNTQYF.

Regarding this clone: Read sequence stops 3 residues before the CDR3 end, and the germline J gene provides the missing end. V is TRBV19 and J is TRBJ2-1; D may be TRBD1 (6 bases). The germline V gene encodes CDR1 LNHDA and CDR2 SQIVND (reference sequence). V was pared by 6 bases and J by 9 bases, with 12 bases between. CDR3 length: 12 residues. Partial CDR3 DNA: TGTGCCAGTAGGAACCAGGGGAGTGAG. Protein: CASRNQGSE. Given in full, the CDR3 is CASRNQGSEQFF.